The TCR beta chain described here comes from a study of CD8 T cells in Susac syndrome. The authors reverse transcribed roughly 0.5 to 1 ug RNA with random hexamers. immunoSEQ multiplex PCR amplified TCR beta CDR3 across 54 Vbeta, 13 Jbeta. TCRdb independently ran MiXCR on the immunoSEQ multiplex PCR reads; one entry per CDR3 protein. The sample carries some 150,000 distinct CDR3 sequences, nearly 95% recorded once. Per germline, CDR1 SQVTM and CDR2 ANQGSEA. This CDR3 is 15 amino acids long. V was shortened by 0 bases and J by 4 bases, with 13 bases between the two germline ends. From blood CD8+ and CD4+ T cells, TCR beta sequences were generated. Healthy donors served as the controls. They were matched for age and sex. Purification of the CD8+ and CD4+ T cells relied on negative isolation, and TEMRA cells underwent FACS enrichment.

The source of this sequence is a human donor in good health. The sample taken for sequencing was CD8+ T cells from PBMCs. The rearrangement links TRBV29-1 to TRBJ2-1; D perhaps matches TRBD1 (5 bases). CDR3 in DNA: TGCAGCGTTGAAGATTCCCGGACACTTTACAATGAGCAGTTCTTC. Its translation: CSVEDSRTLYNEQFF.